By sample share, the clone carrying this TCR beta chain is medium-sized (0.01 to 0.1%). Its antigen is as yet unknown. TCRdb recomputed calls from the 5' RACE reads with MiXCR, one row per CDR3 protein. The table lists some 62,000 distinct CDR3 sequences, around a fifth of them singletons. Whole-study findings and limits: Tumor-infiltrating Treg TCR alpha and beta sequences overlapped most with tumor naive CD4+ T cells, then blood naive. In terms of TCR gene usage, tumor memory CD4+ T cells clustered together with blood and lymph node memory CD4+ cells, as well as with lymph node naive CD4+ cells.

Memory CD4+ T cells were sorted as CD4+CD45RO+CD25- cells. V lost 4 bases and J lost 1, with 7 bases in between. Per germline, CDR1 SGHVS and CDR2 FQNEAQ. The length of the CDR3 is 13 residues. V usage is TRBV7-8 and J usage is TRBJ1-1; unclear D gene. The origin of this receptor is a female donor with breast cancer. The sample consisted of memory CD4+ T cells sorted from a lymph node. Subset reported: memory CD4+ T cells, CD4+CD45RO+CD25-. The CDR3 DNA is TGTGCCAGCAGCTCGCAGCCGAACACTGAAGCTTTCTTT. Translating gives CASSSQPNTEAFF.